This T cell receptor beta chain was retrieved from a study of tumor-infiltrating lymphocytes in primary liver carcinoma (dated by TCRdb to 2017 to 2019). In terms of the full investigation: Of the five patients, three men and two women aged 30 to 69 years, four had hepatocellular carcinoma and one had combined HCC and intrahepatic cholangiocarcinoma. Samples yielded roughly 3.5 to 8 million productive TCRbeta reads; read depth did not differ significantly between tissue types. The five patients had tumors staged T1-T3 N0M0, with maximum diameters ranging from about 4.2 to 10 cm. A total of roughly 35 specimens from 5 patients underwent TCRbeta repertoire sequencing, comprising 25 tumor regions, 5 adjacent noncancerous liver tissues and 5 peripheral blood samples. For each liver tumor, the study sampled five regions along with adjacent normal tissue and blood, and applied TCRbeta repertoire sequencing, expression microarrays and whole-exome sequencing. To link TCRbeta repertoire diversity to the local molecular phenotype, the 25 tumor region samples were profiled with Agilent mRNA microarrays. Technical replicate repertoires showed high reproducibility, with mean shared-clone rates approximately 0.89 and correlation coefficients above 0.98. What the research found in general, with its limitations: Because only the TCR beta chain was sequenced and unpaired alpha chains were not captured, true repertoire diversity is likely underestimated. The top 250 clones made up a significantly larger repertoire fraction in tumors than in blood (p = 0.039). Because the samples were bulk and unsorted, CD4+ and CD8+ T cell repertoires could not be compared. The study included only four to six patients, and the authors note findings should be validated in a larger study. Only roughly 8-25% of top clones appeared in all five regions of a tumor, which suggests that tumor-infiltrating T cells are spatially heterogeneous. Repertoire overlap was higher between tumor regions (mean about 35%) than tumor-adjacent (around 17%) or tumor-blood (about 15%) pairs, consistent with antigen-driven expansion.

CDR1 and CDR2, looked up from the germline V gene, are SQVTM and ANQGSEA. Taken from cysteine to phenylalanine, the CDR3 has 13 residues. Only CDR3 DNA is held: 39 bases, read in frame from base 1. Starting from about 500 ng total RNA, TCRbeta-specific cDNA was produced by reverse transcription with a constant-region primer and ProtoScript II reverse transcriptase. The TCRbeta libraries were prepared through three rounds of nested multiplex PCR following a slightly modified ARM-PCR procedure. Multiplex TRBV1-TRBV30 forward primers and a Cbeta reverse primer were used in the first two PCR rounds, each of which was run for 9 to 11 cycles. Sample barcodes and Illumina adapters were added in a final 25-cycle PCR using Deep VentR polymerase. Before sequencing, amplicons between 200 and 500 bp were purified from gel using a QIAquick gel extraction kit. TCRbeta amplicons were sequenced on an Illumina HiSeq 2500 with 250-bp paired-end reads. Concerning the study's data processing: Quality trimming of reads was performed with Trimmomatic v0.33, and paired reads were merged with FLASH v1.2.11 so that full CDR3 sequences could be recovered. MiGEC v1.2.1b assigned V, D and J germline segments to the rearranged TCRbeta sequences. VDJtools v1.0.0 computed clonotype statistics and Shannon-Wiener diversity indices. Except for diversity analysis, only each sample's 250 most abundant clonotypes were used in subsequent analyses to reduce sampling bias. Starting from the raw public reads, TCRdb applied fastp trimming at Q25, assembled clones with MiXCR and retained in-frame beta chains. All rows with the same CDR3 protein become a single entry with the most common DNA and genes. The V and J calls come from TCRdb's annotation, not from the publication. A total of roughly 78,000 distinct CDR3 sequences appear in this sample, over 55% of them only once. The leading ten clones occupy roughly an eighth of the sample.

Of note for this clonotype: This receptor's antigen is unknown. A much larger clone differs by one base, so this may be a read error.

Without any cell sorting, total RNA and DNA were co-extracted from roughly 18-30 mg of bulk tissue using the AllPrep DNA/RNA mini kit. Roughly five patients with histopathologically diagnosed primary liver carcinoma underwent surgical resection in China between late 2015 and early 2016. At the time of sampling, the patients had chronic HBV infection and had not received any treatment. Each tumor was sampled at five spatially separated regions: the tumor centre plus the superior, inferior, left-lateral and right-lateral poles. According to histology, viable tumor cells made up more than 85% of every tumor sample. Each fresh piece of tumor and adjacent tissue was cut in two, with one half stored in RNAlater at -80 degrees C and the other half sent for histology.

The sequence was obtained from a woman aged 55-70 years with primary liver carcinoma and hepatitis B virus infection. The chain is made from TRBV29-1 and TRBJ1-2; tentative D gene TRBD1, with 5 bases matching. The sample consisted of liver tumor tissue from sampling region 4. Sample cell subset or site, as interpreted from the label and publication: tumor region T4, right-lateral pole. This receptor carries the CDR3 CSAEGGEWNGYTF. The sequenced DNA: TGCAGCGCTGAAGGAGGGGAGTGGAATGGCTACACCTTC.